These 11 T cell receptor beta chains originate from one sample sequenced in a study of cytomegalovirus exposure and HLA in healthy donors. PCR primers comprised 60 Vbeta and 13 Jbeta primers. TCRdb keeps only in-frame clones here, not all; method: immunoSEQ multiplex PCR. Counted here are under 200,000 clones, 80% to 90% occurring once; the ten biggest clones make up about 10%. The source material was PBMCs. The receptors derive from a man between 18 and 35 years old in good health and CMV-seropositive.

The chain recombines TRBV6-1 with TRBJ2-1; D remains unclear. V lost 8 bases and J 6 bases, leaving 8 bases between the germline ends. The CDR3 covers 11 residues. Per germline, CDR1 MNHNS and CDR2 SASEGT. CDR3 residues: CASSFINEQFF. CDR3 nucleotides: TGTGCCAGCTCTTTTATCAATGAGCAGTTCTTC.

The chain has TRBV30 and TRBJ1-2; 10 bases are a match to TRBD1. Germline V CDR1 and CDR2: GTSNPN, SVGIG (reference sequence). V was clipped by 3 bases and J by 4 bases; unmatched bases: 11. The CDR3 is 16 residues long. CDR3 sequence reads: CAWSRRQGAIVYGYTF. The CDR3 DNA is TGTGCCTGGAGCCGGAGACAGGGGGCGATTGTCTATGGCTACACCTTC.

This clone was seen a handful of times. The gene calls are TRBV4-1 and TRBJ2-3; D perhaps matches TRBD2 (5 bases). The CDR3 is 15 residues long. The germline gives CDR1 MGHRA, CDR2 YSYEKL. The V end was cut by 0 bases, the J end by 9 bases, with 16 bases between. The CDR3 DNA reads TGCGCCAGCAGCCAAGAGGGGTCTTTAGCGCTAACGCAGTATTTT. It translates to CASSQEGSLALTQYF.

This chain uses TRBV6-1 with TRBJ2-1; TRBD2 matches 13 bases. Trimming cost V 4 bases and J 10 bases; bases outside gene matches: 7. CDR3 length: 15 residues. Germline CDR1 MNHNS, CDR2 SASEGT. The CDR3 sequence: CASSGTSGGEGEQFF. CDR3 nucleotides: TGTGCCAGCAGTGGGACTAGCGGGGGTGAGGGCGAGCAGTTCTTC.

The V call is TRBV9, the J call TRBJ1-6, with TRBD1 identical over 8 bases. This CDR3 has 15 amino acids. Germline V gives CDR1 SGDLS, CDR2 YYNGEE. Unmatched junction bases numbered 6, after V lost 3 bases and J lost 7 bases. The CDR3 is CASSEGTGGNSPLHF. As DNA, the CDR3 is TGTGCCAGCAGCGAGGGGACAGGTGGAAATTCACCCCTCCACTTT.

The V call is TRBV11-2, the J call TRBJ1-2; tentative D call: TRBD1 (6 bases). The V end was cut by 4 bases, the J end by 3 bases, with 12 bases between. This CDR3 comprises 14 residues. Germline V gene sequence: CDR1 SGHAT, CDR2 FQNNGV. Written as DNA, the CDR3 is TGTGCCAGCAGCTCCCGGGAGGGGGACTATGGCTACACCTTC. This sequence encodes CASSSREGDYGYTF.

This chain links TRBV6-5 with TRBJ2-7, with 7 bases matching TRBD1. V lost 4 bases and J lost 3; bases outside the gene matches: 9. Germline CDR1 is MNHEY and CDR2 is SVGAGI. CDR3 length: 15 residues. CDR3 bases: TGTGCCAGCAGTTGGGACAGAAAGGGTTTCTACGAGCAGTACTTC. Encoded protein: CASSWDRKGFYEQYF.

The rearrangement joins TRBV9 to TRBJ1-4; 9 bases fit TRBD1. Germline trimming cut 4 bases from V and 5 bases from J; bases unmatched to any gene: 6. The germline V gene has CDR1 SGDLS and CDR2 YYNGEE. This CDR3 comprises 15 residues. DNA of the CDR3: TGTGCCAGCAGCCAAACCGGGACAGGGAATGAAAAACTGTTTTTT. The encoded protein is CASSQTGTGNEKLFF.

This clone was counted between two and nine times. The gene calls are TRBV6-5 and TRBJ2-7; D not resolved. The CDR3 contains 12 residues. V was cut by 2 bases and J by 7 bases, with 9 bases left in between. CDR1 MNHEY and CDR2 SVGAGI come from the germline V gene. The chain's CDR3 is CASSYKPGEQYF. In DNA form, the CDR3 reads TGTGCCAGCAGTTACAAACCCGGGGAGCAGTACTTC.

This clone was counted once. In DNA form, the CDR3 reads TGTGCCAGCAGCGTAGGTCCCCCCTCCTACAGGGACCTAGACAATGAGCAGTTCTTC. Protein sequence: CASSVGPPSYRDLDNEQFF. The rearrangement uses TRBV9 and TRBJ2-1; possible D gene TRBD1, 6 bases. V was pared by 0 bases and J by 5 bases, with 24 bases between. Germline V gene lookup returns CDR1 SGDLS and CDR2 YYNGEE. The CDR3 runs to 19 residues.

The rearrangement links TRBV2 to TRBJ2-3; 8 bases line up with TRBD2. With V trimmed by 6 bases and J by 4 bases, 12 bases remained unmatched. CDR1 is SNHLY, CDR2 FYNNEI, per germline. CDR3 length equals 16 residues. For the CDR3, the DNA is TGTGCCAGCAGCCCGGCGGGGGGCGGGTTCGCAGATACGCAGTATTTT. Translated, it gives CASSPAGGGFADTQYF.